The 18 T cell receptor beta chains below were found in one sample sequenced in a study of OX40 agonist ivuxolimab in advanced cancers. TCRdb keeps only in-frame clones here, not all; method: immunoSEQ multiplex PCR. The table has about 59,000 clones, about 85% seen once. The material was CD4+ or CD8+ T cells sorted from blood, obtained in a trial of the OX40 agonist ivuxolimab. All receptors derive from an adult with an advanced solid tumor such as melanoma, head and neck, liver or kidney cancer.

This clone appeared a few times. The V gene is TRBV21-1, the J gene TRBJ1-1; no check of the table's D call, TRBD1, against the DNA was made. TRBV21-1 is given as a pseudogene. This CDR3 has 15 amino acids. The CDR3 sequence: CASSSGQGLNTEAFF. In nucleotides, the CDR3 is TGTGCCAGCAGCTCAGGACAGGGGCTGAACACTGAAGCTTTCTTT.

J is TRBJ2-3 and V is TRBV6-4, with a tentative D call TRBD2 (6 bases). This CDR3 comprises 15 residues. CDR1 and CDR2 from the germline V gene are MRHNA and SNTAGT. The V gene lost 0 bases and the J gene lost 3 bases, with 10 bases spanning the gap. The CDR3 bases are TGTGCCAGCAGTGACTCGGCGGGGCCAACAGATACGCAGTATTTT. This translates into CASSDSAGPTDTQYF.

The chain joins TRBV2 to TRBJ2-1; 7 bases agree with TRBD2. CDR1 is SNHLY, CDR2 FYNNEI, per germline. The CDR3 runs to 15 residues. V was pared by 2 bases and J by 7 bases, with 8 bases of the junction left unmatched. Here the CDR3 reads CASSERTGGPNEQFF. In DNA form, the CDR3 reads TGTGCCAGCAGTGAACGGACGGGAGGACCAAATGAGCAGTTCTTC.

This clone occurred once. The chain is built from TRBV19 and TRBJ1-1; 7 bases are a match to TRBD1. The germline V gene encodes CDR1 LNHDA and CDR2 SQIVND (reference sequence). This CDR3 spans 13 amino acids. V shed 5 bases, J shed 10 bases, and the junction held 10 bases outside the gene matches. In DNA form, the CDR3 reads TGTGCCAGTAGTTCCAACAGGGGCCCGGGAGCTTTCTTT. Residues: CASSSNRGPGAFF.

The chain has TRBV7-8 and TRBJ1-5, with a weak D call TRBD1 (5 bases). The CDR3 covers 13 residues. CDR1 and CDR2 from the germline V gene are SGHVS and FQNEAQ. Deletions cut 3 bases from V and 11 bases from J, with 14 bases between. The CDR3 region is CASSFAGHPAQHF. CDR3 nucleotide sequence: TGTGCCAGCAGCTTCGCAGGGCACCCGGCCCAGCATTTT. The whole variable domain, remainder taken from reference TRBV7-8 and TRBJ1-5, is GAGVSQSPRYKVAKRGQDVALRCDPISGHVSLFWYQQALGQGPEFLTYFQNEAQLDKSGLPSDRFFAERPEGSVSTLKIQRTQQEDSAVYLCASSFAGHPAQHFGDGTRLSIL.

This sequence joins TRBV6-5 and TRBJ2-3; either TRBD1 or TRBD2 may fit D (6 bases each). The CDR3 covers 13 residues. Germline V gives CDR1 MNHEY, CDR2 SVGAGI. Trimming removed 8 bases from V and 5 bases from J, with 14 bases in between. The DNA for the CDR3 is TGTGCCAGCGGGGGGCAGGGGAGAGATACGCAGTATTTT. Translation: CASGGQGRDTQYF.

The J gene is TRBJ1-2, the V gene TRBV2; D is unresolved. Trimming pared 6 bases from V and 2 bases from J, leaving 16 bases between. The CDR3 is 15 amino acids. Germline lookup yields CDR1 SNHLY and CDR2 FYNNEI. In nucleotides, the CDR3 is TGTGCCAGCAGCCCTACGGAGTCCTACAACTATGGCTACACCTTC. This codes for CASSPTESYNYGYTF. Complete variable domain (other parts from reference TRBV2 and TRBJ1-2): EPEVTQTPSHQVTQMGQEVILRCVPISNHLYFYWYRQILGQKVEFLVSFYNNEISEKSEIFDDQFSVERPDGSNFTLKIRSTKLEDSAMYFCASSPTESYNYGYTFGSGTRLTVV.

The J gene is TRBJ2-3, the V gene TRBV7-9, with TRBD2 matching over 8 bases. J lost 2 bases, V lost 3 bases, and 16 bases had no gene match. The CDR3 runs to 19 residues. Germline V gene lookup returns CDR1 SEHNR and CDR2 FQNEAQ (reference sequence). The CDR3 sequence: CASSFRARSGGKSTDTQYF. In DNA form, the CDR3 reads TGTGCCAGCAGCTTTAGGGCCCGGAGCGGGGGAAAATCCACAGATACGCAGTATTTT. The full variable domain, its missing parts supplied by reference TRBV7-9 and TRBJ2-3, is DTGVSQNPRHKITKRGQNVTFRCDPISEHNRLYWYRQTLGQGPEFLTYFQNEAQLEKSRLLSDRFSAERPKGSFSTLEIQRTEQGDSAMYLCASSFRARSGGKSTDTQYFGPGTRLTVL.

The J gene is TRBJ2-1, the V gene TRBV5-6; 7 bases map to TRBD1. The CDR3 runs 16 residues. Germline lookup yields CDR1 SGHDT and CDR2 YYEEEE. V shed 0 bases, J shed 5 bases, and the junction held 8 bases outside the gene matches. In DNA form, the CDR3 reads TGTGCCAGCAGCTTGGCCTCGACAGGGTGGGACAATGAGCAGTTCTTC. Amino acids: CASSLASTGWDNEQFF.

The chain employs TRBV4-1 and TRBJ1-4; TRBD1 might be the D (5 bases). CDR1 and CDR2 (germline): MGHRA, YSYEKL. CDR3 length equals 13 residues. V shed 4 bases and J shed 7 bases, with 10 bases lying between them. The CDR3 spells CASSRREAEKLFF. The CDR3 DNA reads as TGCGCCAGCAGCCGCAGGGAGGCTGAAAAACTGTTTTTT.

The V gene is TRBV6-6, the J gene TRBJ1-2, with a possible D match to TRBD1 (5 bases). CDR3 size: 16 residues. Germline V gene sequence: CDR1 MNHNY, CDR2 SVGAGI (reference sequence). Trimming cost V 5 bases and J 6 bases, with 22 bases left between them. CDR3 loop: CASSLGTGTKRDGYTF. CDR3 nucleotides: TGTGCCAGCAGTCTCGGGACGGGAACTAAACGGGATGGCTACACCTTC.

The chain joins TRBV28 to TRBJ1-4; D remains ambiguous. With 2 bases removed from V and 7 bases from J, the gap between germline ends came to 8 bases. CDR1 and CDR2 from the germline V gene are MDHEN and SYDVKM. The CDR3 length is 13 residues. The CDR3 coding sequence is TGTGCCAGCAGTTTAAATCCTACTGAAAAACTGTTTTTT. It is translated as CASSLNPTEKLFF.

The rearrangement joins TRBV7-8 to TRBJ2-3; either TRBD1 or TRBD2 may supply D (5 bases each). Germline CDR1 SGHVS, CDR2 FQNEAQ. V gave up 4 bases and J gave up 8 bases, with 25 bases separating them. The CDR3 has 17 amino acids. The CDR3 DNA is TGTGCCAGCAGCTCCCTGTGGGCTGGGGGATCCACGGGTACGCAGTATTTT. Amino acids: CASSSLWAGGSTGTQYF.

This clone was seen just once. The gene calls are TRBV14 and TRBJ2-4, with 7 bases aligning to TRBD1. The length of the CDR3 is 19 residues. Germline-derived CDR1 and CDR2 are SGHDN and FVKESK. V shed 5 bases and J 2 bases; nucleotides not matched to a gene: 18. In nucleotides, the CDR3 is TGTGCCAGCAGCTCGCGGACAGGCTTAGCTGGTTTTCCCAAAAACATTCAGTACTTC. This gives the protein CASSSRTGLAGFPKNIQYF.

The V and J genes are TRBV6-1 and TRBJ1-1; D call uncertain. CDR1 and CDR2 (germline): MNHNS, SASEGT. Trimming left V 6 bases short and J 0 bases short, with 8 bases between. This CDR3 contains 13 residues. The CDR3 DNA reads TGTGCCAGCAGGGAAAGTCTGAACACTGAAGCTTTCTTT. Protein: CASRESLNTEAFF.

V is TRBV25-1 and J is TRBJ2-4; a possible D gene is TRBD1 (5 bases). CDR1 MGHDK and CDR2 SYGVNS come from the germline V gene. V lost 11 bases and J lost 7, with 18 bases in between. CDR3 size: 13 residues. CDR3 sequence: CASASRVWNIQYF. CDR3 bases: TGTGCCTCGGCAAGCAGGGTATGGAACATTCAGTACTTC.

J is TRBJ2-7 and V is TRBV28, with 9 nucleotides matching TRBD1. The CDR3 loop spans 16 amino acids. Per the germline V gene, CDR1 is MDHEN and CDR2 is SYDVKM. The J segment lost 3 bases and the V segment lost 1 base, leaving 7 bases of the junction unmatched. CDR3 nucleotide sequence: TGTGCCAGCAGTTTATTGTACGGGACAGGGCACTACGAGCAGTACTTC. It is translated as CASSLLYGTGHYEQYF.

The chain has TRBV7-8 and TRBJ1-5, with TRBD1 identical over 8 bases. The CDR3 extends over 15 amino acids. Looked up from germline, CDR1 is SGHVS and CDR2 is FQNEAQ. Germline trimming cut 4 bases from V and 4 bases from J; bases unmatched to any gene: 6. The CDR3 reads CASSSGTGGNQPQHF. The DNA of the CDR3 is TGTGCCAGCAGCTCCGGGACAGGAGGGAATCAGCCCCAGCATTTT.